The T cell receptor (beta chain) under discussion was sequenced for a study of T cells in Graves' hyperthyroidism and ophthalmopathy. Trimming cost V 0 bases and J 5 bases; bases outside gene matches: 5. Germline loops: CDR1 MDHEN, CDR2 SYDVKM. CDR3 length equals 16 residues. It was RNA transcripts that yielded the amplified TCR beta CDR3 regions. First-round RT-PCR of the TCR CDR3 relied on the HTBI primer set. TCRdb re-called the multiplex PCR reads through MiXCR, storing one row per CDR3 protein. Of about 570,000 distinct CDR3 sequences listed, approximately 14% are singletons. This clonotype was seen ten or more times.

Sequenced material: blood. The clonotype was recovered from a woman in her 40s with Graves' hyperthyroidism. The rearrangement uses TRBV28 and TRBJ2-3, with 10 bases aligning to TRBD1. This CDR3 reads CASSLWTGGNGDTQYF. The CDR3, as DNA: TGTGCCAGCAGTTTATGGACAGGGGGCAATGGAGATACGCAGTATTTT. The whole variable domain, remainder taken from reference TRBV28 and TRBJ2-3, is DVKVTQSSRYLVKRTGEKVFLECVQDMDHENMFWYRQDPGLGLRLIYFSYDVKMKEKGDIPEGYSVSREKKERFSLILESASTNQTSMYLCASSLWTGGNGDTQYFGPGTRLTVL.